A selection of T cell receptor beta chains follows, all from one sample in a study of shared clonotypes between healthy human individuals. Sequencing was performed with immunoSEQ multiplex PCR; in TCRdb, only in-frame clones are kept and a portion is missing. The sample has roughly 700,000 clones, less than 95% seen once. Sequenced input: memory CD8+ T cells from PBMCs. These receptor sequences come from a young man in good health. Some clones in this sample may be carry-over from other donors' samples. Each CDR3 is given with its conserved first and last residue. The D gene is left open where the match is weak. Clone sizes are given selectively: once, few, many, or a class where the clone is expanded.

>TRBV5-1|.|TRBJ1-3|.
CASSLDFSSGNTIYF
TGCGCCAGCAGCTTGGATTTTAGCTCTGGAAACACCATATATTTT
>TRBV18|TRBD2|TRBJ2-7|.
CASSPPTLAGVFSPYEQYF
TGTGCCAGCTCACCGCCTACCCTAGCGGGAGTCTTCTCCCCCTACGAGCAGTACTTC
>TRBV6-1|TRBD1|TRBJ1-6|.
CASSETWTGISSYNSPLHF
TGTGCCAGCAGTGAAACGTGGACAGGGATTTCCTCCTATAATTCACCCCTCCACTTT
>TRBV6-5|.|TRBJ1-1|.
CASSYFRPANTEAFF
TGTGCCAGCAGTTACTTTCGACCAGCGAACACTGAAGCTTTCTTT
>TRBV28|.|TRBJ1-5|.
CASSSDNYSNQPQHF
TGTGCCAGCAGTTCTGACAACTATAGCAATCAGCCCCAGCATTTT
>TRBV5-1|TRBD1|TRBJ2-7|.
CASSLLSRQGASYEQYF
TGCGCCAGCAGCCTCTTAAGCCGACAGGGTGCTTCCTACGAGCAGTACTTC
>TRBV5-1|TRBD1|TRBJ1-2|.
CASSWNRGPSYGYTF
TGCGCCAGCAGCTGGAATAGGGGGCCGAGTTATGGCTACACCTTC
>TRBV28|.|TRBJ1-5|.
CASSSPGFWNQPQHF
TGTGCCAGCAGTTCACCAGGGTTCTGGAATCAGCCCCAGCATTTT
>TRBV4-3|.|TRBJ2-5|once
CASSQHGGQETQYF
TGCGCCAGCAGCCAACACGGCGGGCAAGAGACCCAGTACTTC
>TRBV11-3|TRBD1|TRBJ2-6|.
CASSSRDRGDGANVLTF
TGTGCCAGCAGCTCCCGGGACAGGGGTGACGGGGCCAACGTCCTGACTTTC
>TRBV28|.|TRBJ2-5|.
CATPHGFRETQYF
TGTGCCACCCCACACGGGTTTCGAGAGACCCAGTACTTC
>TRBV27|.|TRBJ2-7|.
CASGERESHEQYF
TGTGCCAGCGGGGAGAGGGAATCCCACGAGCAGTACTTC
>TRBV27|TRBD1|TRBJ2-7|.
CASSLFPPRTGSYEQYF
TGTGCCAGCAGTTTATTTCCCCCCAGGACAGGTTCCTACGAGCAGTACTTC
>TRBV27|TRBD1|TRBJ2-2|few
CASSDRGLNTGELFF
TGTGCCAGCAGTGACAGGGGTCTTAACACCGGGGAGCTGTTTTTT